This T cell receptor (beta chain) was profiled in a study of regulatory T cells in long-lasting Graves disease. Researchers made TCR beta libraries by using iRepertoire HTBI primers and running Arm-PCR on CDR3 regions. From the multiplex PCR reads, TCRdb called clonotypes with MiXCR, one entry per CDR3 protein. This sample has roughly 450,000 distinct CDR3 sequences, with roughly 22% found just once. Time point defined: persistent/refractory GD, antithyroid drugs over 5 years with positive TRAb. Generation of the TCR library employed RNA extracted from PBMCs. Each of the patients was recruited from an endocrinology department situated in Xi'an, China. The CDR3 extends over 16 amino acids. Per the germline V gene, CDR1 is SQVTM and CDR2 is ANQGSEA. V lost 1 base to trimming and J lost 2 bases; unmatched junction nucleotides: 5.

The V gene is TRBV29-1, the J gene TRBJ2-3; the match to TRBD2 covers 11 bases. The sample was peripheral blood mononuclear cells (PBMCs), taken when the disease was refractory, from a patient treated with antithyroid drugs. The sequence derives from a female donor with Graves disease. The CDR3 DNA sequence: TGCAGCGTTGAAGGGGGGACTAGCGGTCCCACAGATACGCAGTATTTT. It encodes CSVEGGTSGPTDTQYF.